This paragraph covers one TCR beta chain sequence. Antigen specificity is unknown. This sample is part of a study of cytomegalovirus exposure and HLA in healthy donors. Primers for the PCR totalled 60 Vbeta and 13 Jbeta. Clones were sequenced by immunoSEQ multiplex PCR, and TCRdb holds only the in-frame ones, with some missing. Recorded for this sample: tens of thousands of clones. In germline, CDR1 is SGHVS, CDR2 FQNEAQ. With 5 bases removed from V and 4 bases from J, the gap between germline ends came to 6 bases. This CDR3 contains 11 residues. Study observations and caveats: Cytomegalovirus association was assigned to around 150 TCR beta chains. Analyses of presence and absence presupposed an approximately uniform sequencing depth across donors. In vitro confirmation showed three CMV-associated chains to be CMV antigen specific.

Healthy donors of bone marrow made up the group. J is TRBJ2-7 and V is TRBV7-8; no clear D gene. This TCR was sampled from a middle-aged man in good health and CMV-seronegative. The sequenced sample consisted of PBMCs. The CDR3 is CASSGRYEQYF. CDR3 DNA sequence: TGTGCCAGCAGCGGCAGGTACGAGCAGTACTTC.